This record covers a single TCR beta chain. Its antigen is not known. RNA, once extracted, was reverse transcribed into cDNA for use as the sequencing template. TCRdb keeps only in-frame clones here, not all; method: immunoSEQ multiplex PCR. The sample lists about 99,000 clones, around 84% seen once, with 11% in the top ten. V dropped 0 bases and J dropped 7 bases, with 16 bases sitting between them. The CDR3 has 16 residues. Germline-derived CDR1 and CDR2 are MGHRA and YSYEKL. These data originate in a study of CD8+ T cells in alopecia areata. Study-level background: Tofacitinib administration to treated patients was oral, at 5 to 10 mg twice daily. The SALT score measured affected scalp surface percentage in treated patients. General study findings and limits: When scalp samples are sequenced, resident alphabeta T cells of normal skin are also captured.

The treatment: oral pan-JAK inhibitor, 5-10 mg twice daily. J is TRBJ2-1 and V is TRBV4-1, with D possibly being TRBD1 (6 bases). This receptor was taken from a human donor with alopecia areata. The sequencing here drew on CD8+ T cells sorted from blood, taken around week 30, from a patient treated with tofacitinib. The CDR3 region has the DNA TGCGCCAGCAGCCAAGATCTGGGGGCAGGGGCGAATGAGCAGTTCTTC. It encodes CASSQDLGAGANEQFF.